The 9 T cell receptor beta chains listed next were all sequenced from one sample in a study of shared clonotypes between healthy human individuals (TCRdb year 2020). The library came from the immunoSEQ multiplex PCR assay. TCRdb obtained this table from immuneACCESS and retained in-frame rearrangements with V and J assigned. These tables miss some clones; where compared with another copy, unresolved V genes account for less than half of the shortfall, and the remainder is unexplained. The table for this sample lists about 100,000 clones; just over 65% of them were counted only once. The biggest ten clones account for roughly 22% of the sample. Specimen: memory CD8+ T cells sorted from blood. The cell subset or site label of this sample denotes: CD45RO+ cells pooled with CCR7-negative TemRA cells. The source is a woman in her twenties or thirties in good health.

V is TRBV5-1 and J is TRBJ2-7, with unresolved D. The CDR3 is made up of 13 amino acids. Looked up from germline, CDR1 is SGHRS and CDR2 is YFSETQ. V lost 0 bases, J lost 6 bases, and 10 bases lay in between. For the CDR3, the DNA is TGCGCCAGCAGCTTGGGATTAGCTTTCGAGCAGTACTTC. This encodes CASSLGLAFEQYF.

The chain couples TRBV5-4 to TRBJ2-5, with unresolved D. V was shortened by 6 bases and J by 7 bases, with 10 bases between the two germline ends. CDR3 size: 11 residues. Germline CDR1 and CDR2: SGHNT and YYREEE (reference sequence). CDR3 DNA: TGTGCCAGCACCGTGCCGGGGACCCAGTACTTC. Its protein is CASTVPGTQYF.

This clone has only a few counts. Other DNA sequences in this sample translate to the same CDR3. CDR3 sequence reads: CASSLGDRDTGELFF. CDR3 bases: TGCGCCAGCAGCTTAGGAGACAGAGACACCGGGGAGCTGTTTTTT. V gene TRBV5-1 combines with J gene TRBJ2-2; D might be TRBD1 (5 bases). Trimming cost V 2 bases and J 3 bases, with 11 bases left between them. The length of the CDR3 is 15 residues. Germline-derived CDR1 and CDR2 are SGHRS and YFSETQ. Full variable domain (outside the CDR3, taken from reference TRBV5-1 and TRBJ2-2): KAGVTQTPRYLIKTRGQQVTLSCSPISGHRSVSWYQQTPGQGLQFLFEYFSETQRNKGNFPGRFSGRQFSNSRSEMNVSTLELGDSALYLCASSLGDRDTGELFFGEGSRLTVL.

This rearrangement joins TRBV6-6 to TRBJ2-3, with TRBD1 matching over 7 bases. CDR1 MNHNY and CDR2 SVGAGI come from the germline V gene (reference sequence). V was clipped by 0 bases and J by 4 bases; unmatched bases: 4. This CDR3 is built from 15 residues. The chain's CDR3 is CASSYSRQGSDTQYF. The CDR3 nucleotides are TGTGCCAGCAGTTACTCCAGACAGGGCTCAGATACGCAGTATTTT.

The chain uses TRBV19 and TRBJ1-2; D is unclear. Germline assignment: CDR1 LNHDA and CDR2 SQIVND (reference sequence). V was shortened by 3 bases and J by 7 bases, with 6 bases between the two germline ends. The CDR3 consists of 11 residues. As DNA, the CDR3 is TGTGCCAGTAGTATTGGAGGTGGCTACACCTTC. Its translation: CASSIGGGYTF.

The V gene is TRBV7-9, the J gene TRBJ2-7; D possibly matches TRBD1 or TRBD2 (5 bases each). V lost 0 bases to trimming and J lost 2 bases, with 14 bases between them. Germline CDR1 is SEHNR and CDR2 is FQNEAQ (reference sequence). CDR3 length equals 16 residues. The CDR3 region is CASSLALGEYAYEQYF. In nucleotides, the CDR3 is TGTGCCAGCAGCTTAGCGTTGGGGGAGTACGCCTACGAGCAGTACTTC.

The chain is built from TRBV9 and TRBJ1-3; possibly TRBD1 for D (5 bases). Trimming pared 3 bases from V and 2 bases from J, leaving 6 bases between. CDR3 length equals 13 residues. Germline-derived CDR1 and CDR2 are SGDLS and YYNGEE. CDR3 in amino acids: CASSAGTGNTIYF. Written as DNA, the CDR3 is TGTGCCAGCAGCGCAGGGACTGGAAACACCATATATTTT.

There are a few counts of this clone. The chain is built from TRBV25-1 and TRBJ2-1; unclear D gene. This CDR3 has 14 amino acids. Germline V gene data show CDR1 as MGHDK and CDR2 as SYGVNS. Deletions cut 8 bases from V and 7 bases from J, with 18 bases between. The CDR3 coding sequence is TGTGCCAGCGGTACTGGGGTTTATTATAATGAGCAGTTCTTC. This translates into CASGTGVYYNEQFF.

Comments on this clone: Additional DNA sequences in this sample encode the identical CDR3. The chain links TRBV7-9 to TRBJ2-5, with 7 bases that match TRBD1. V trimming: 3 bases; J trimming: 5 bases; junction bases outside the gene matches: 9. The CDR3 is 15 amino acids. The germline gives CDR1 SEHNR, CDR2 FQNEAQ (reference sequence). CDR3 DNA sequence: TGTGCCAGCAGCTTTTATCAGGGGGTAGTGGAGACCCAGTACTTC. It yields the protein CASSFYQGVVETQYF.